This TCR beta chain was sequenced during a study of T cell repertoires in cytomegalovirus infection. Study at large: Shared public TCR beta signatures pointed to both CMV infection and a matching HLA type. Study results and caveats: In two of eight donors, the top clonotype was HLA-C-restricted CMV-specific.

TCRdb re-derived calls from the reads in MiXCR, one entry per CDR3 protein. The sample carries hundreds of thousands of distinct CDR3 sequences, approximately 25% recorded once. Germline-derived CDR1 and CDR2 are MNHEY and SVGEGT. Trimming cost V 8 bases and J 4 bases, with 17 bases left between them. The CDR3 runs 14 residues. Concerning this clonotype: Its target is not known.

The source material was CD8+ T cells from PBMCs. The TCR sequence derives from a human donor in good health (CMV status not recorded). Some clones in this sample may be carry-over from other donors' samples. V gene TRBV6-2 or TRBV6-3 combines with J gene TRBJ2-5; the D gene is possibly TRBD2 (7 bases). CDR3 nucleotide sequence: TGTGCCAGCTGGAGGGGGGGCCGTTCAGAGACCCAGTACTTC. This sequence encodes CASWRGGRSETQYF.